This T cell receptor beta chain was documented in a study of cytomegalovirus exposure and HLA in healthy donors. Study-level results: Reports credit the classifier with highly specific, highly sensitive diagnosis of cytomegalovirus status. The majority of TCR sequences were rare, yet some public TCRs appeared in many donors. First-cohort TCR clusters tended to co-occur in the roughly 120 validation repertoires, a later analysis found. In vitro data verified a few CMV-associated chains as specific for CMV antigens.

The CDR3 runs to 14 residues. The germline V gene has CDR1 SEHNR and CDR2 FQNEAQ (reference sequence). Data came from immunoSEQ multiplex PCR; TCRdb stores just in-frame clones and leaves some out. The table shows approximately 49,000 clones, with around 94% occurring only once. This clone was recorded a few times. Its antigen is unidentified. Mismatch with germline at one junction end may stem from a read error. The sequence derives from a young man in good health and CMV-seronegative. The chain joins TRBV7-9 to TRBJ2-7, with unresolved D. The sample consisted of PBMCs. CDR3 nucleotide sequence: TGTGCCAGCAGCTCAAGTATGGGCTCCTCCGAGCAGTACTTC. Translated: CASSSSMGSSEQYF.